This entry lists 15 T cell receptor beta chains sequenced from one sample in a study of early T cells in non-severe SARS-CoV-2 infection. A single record per CDR3 protein comes from TCRdb applying MiXCR to the 5' RACE reads. The sample has 65,000 to 95,000 distinct CDR3 sequences, more than 9% seen once. Material: whole blood. These receptors originate from an adult who was a healthcare worker with PCR-confirmed SARS-CoV-2 infection or an uninfected control (not recorded which).

In this sample, this clonotype turned up many times. Germline and junction disagree at one end, which may indicate a read error. The J gene is TRBJ2-3, the V gene TRBV11-2, with TRBD2 identical over 11 bases. The length of the CDR3 is 15 residues. Germline CDR1 reads SGHAT; CDR2 reads FQNNGV. The CDR3 reads CASTLAGGRADTQYF. The CDR3 DNA reads as TGTGCCAGCACCTTAGCGGGAGGGCGAGCAGATACGCAGTATTTT.

This clonotype has at least ten counts. The chain links TRBV11-2 to TRBJ2-1, with unresolved D. The CDR3 is 14 amino acids. Trimming removed 2 bases from V and 5 bases from J, with 10 bases in between. Germline CDR1 SGHAT, CDR2 FQNNGV. This CDR3 is CASSLSGFDNEQFF. CDR3 nucleotide sequence: TGTGCCAGCAGCTTATCGGGCTTTGACAATGAGCAGTTCTTC.

This clonotype was recorded a few times. The V gene is TRBV3-1, the J gene TRBJ2-1, with TRBD2 matching over 7 bases. This CDR3 comprises 17 residues. Germline V gene data show CDR1 as LGHDT and CDR2 as YNNKEL (reference sequence). The trim removed 0 bases at V and 0 bases at J, leaving 5 bases unmatched. For the CDR3, the DNA is TGTGCCAGCAGCCAAGAGTGGGCGGGAGTCTCCTACAATGAGCAGTTCTTC. Translation: CASSQEWAGVSYNEQFF.

This clonotype was observed a few times. V gene TRBV20-1 combines with J gene TRBJ1-5; 9 bases align to TRBD1. The CDR3 is 12 amino acids. CDR1 is DFQATT, CDR2 SNEGSKA, per germline (reference sequence). V shed 5 bases and J 6 bases; nucleotides not matched to a gene: 2. The CDR3 here is CSAADRGQPQHF. CDR3 in DNA: TGCAGTGCTGCGGACAGGGGTCAGCCCCAGCATTTT.

The chain carries TRBV18 and TRBJ2-1, with D uncertain. CDR1 and CDR2 from the germline V gene are KGHSH and LQKENI. Deletions cut 6 bases from V and 6 bases from J, with 12 bases between. The CDR3 covers 13 residues. The CDR3 DNA follows: TGTGCCAGCTCTCACGATGATTTCAATGAGCAGTTCTTC. Its translation is CASSHDDFNEQFF.

A few counts support this clonotype. The genes are TRBV7-9 and TRBJ2-6, with D unclear. The V end was cut by 6 bases, the J end by 0 bases, with 9 bases between. Germline values: CDR1 SEHNR, CDR2 FQNEAQ (reference sequence). The CDR3 runs 15 residues. The CDR3 sequence is CASRGPSSGANVLTF. The CDR3 DNA is TGTGCCAGCAGAGGGCCGAGCTCTGGGGCCAACGTCCTGACTTTC.

The chain has TRBV20-1 and TRBJ1-6, with D perhaps TRBD1 (5 bases). The CDR3 runs to 14 residues. V gave up 2 bases and J gave up 7 bases, with 12 bases separating them. The germline CDR1 and CDR2 sequences are DFQATT and SNEGSKA (reference sequence). The CDR3 DNA reads TGCAGTGCTAGACAGGGTCCTAAAAATTCACCCCTCCACTTT. This gives the protein CSARQGPKNSPLHF.

This clonotype was counted a few times. The chain joins TRBV6-2 or TRBV6-3 to TRBJ2-4; 10 bases align to TRBD2. The CDR3 is made up of 15 amino acids. The germline V gene encodes CDR1 MNHEY and CDR2 SVGEGT. J gave up 1 base and V 5 bases, and 2 bases lay outside the gene matches. CDR3 DNA sequence: TGTGCCAGCAGTCGTAGCGGGAGGGCCAAAAACATTCAGTACTTC. Translating gives CASSRSGRAKNIQYF.

This clonotype was counted many times. The rearrangement joins TRBV7-6 to TRBJ2-2, with 7 bases fitting TRBD2. V gave up 5 bases and J gave up 4 bases; unmatched junction bases: 7. The CDR3 totals 15 residues. CDR1 and CDR2 from the germline V gene are SGHVS and FNYEAQ. The CDR3 DNA is TGTGCCAGCAGCCGGAGCGGGATTCGCACCGGGGAGCTGTTTTTT. Its protein is CASSRSGIRTGELFF.

This clonotype was counted a few times. This sequence joins TRBV28 and TRBJ2-1, with D unresolved. Deletions cut 4 bases from V and 5 bases from J, with 12 bases between. The germline V gene has CDR1 MDHEN and CDR2 SYDVKM. The CDR3 is 14 amino acids. The CDR3 DNA reads TGTGCCAGCAGTTCCCCAGGACCTAACAATGAGCAGTTCTTC. This gives the protein CASSSPGPNNEQFF.

Many counts were recorded for this clonotype. The junction differs from germline at one of its ends, possibly a read error. CDR3 region: CASSIDGGPQLF. The CDR3 DNA follows: TGTGCCAGTAGTATAGATGGAGGACCCCAGCTTTTT. This chain links TRBV19 with TRBJ1-5; no clear D gene. The CDR3 has 12 amino acids. Germline CDR1 is LNHDA and CDR2 is SQIVND (reference sequence).

The table lists this clonotype with many counts. The J gene is TRBJ1-5, the V gene TRBV7-8; unclear D gene. This CDR3 comprises 14 residues. Germline V gene data show CDR1 as SGHVS and CDR2 as FQNEAQ. The V and J ends lost 1 base and 6 bases respectively, with 10 bases between them. The CDR3 DNA reads as TGTGCCAGCAGCTTAGACGGCAGAGGTCAGCCCCAGCATTTT. Its protein product is CASSLDGRGQPQHF.

This clonotype showed up just a few times. The rearrangement joins TRBV28 to TRBJ1-5; tentative D call: TRBD1 (6 bases). The V end was cut by 4 bases, the J end by 7 bases, with 14 bases between. Per the germline V gene, CDR1 is MDHEN and CDR2 is SYDVKM. The CDR3 has 14 amino acids. The CDR3 reads CASSWTQGRQPQHF. Here the CDR3 DNA reads TGTGCCAGCAGTTGGACACAGGGTAGGCAGCCCCAGCATTTT.

The CDR3 here is CSVRPGSSTDTQYF. CDR3 bases: TGCAGCGTACGACCTGGGAGTAGCACAGATACGCAGTATTTT. The genes are TRBV29-1 and TRBJ2-3; possible D gene TRBD2, 5 bases. The ends were cut back, 6 bases at V and 0 bases at J, with 13 bases in the middle. The CDR3 is 14 amino acids. The germline V gene encodes CDR1 SQVTM and CDR2 ANQGSEA.

The table lists this clonotype with a few counts. The chain joins TRBV29-1 to TRBJ2-1; D gene uncertain. V lost 7 bases and J lost 0, with 10 bases in between. The CDR3 has 13 residues. Germline CDR1 reads SQVTM; CDR2 reads ANQGSEA. The CDR3 loop reads CSARASSYNEQFF. In DNA form, the CDR3 reads TGCAGCGCCCGGGCCAGCTCCTACAATGAGCAGTTCTTC.